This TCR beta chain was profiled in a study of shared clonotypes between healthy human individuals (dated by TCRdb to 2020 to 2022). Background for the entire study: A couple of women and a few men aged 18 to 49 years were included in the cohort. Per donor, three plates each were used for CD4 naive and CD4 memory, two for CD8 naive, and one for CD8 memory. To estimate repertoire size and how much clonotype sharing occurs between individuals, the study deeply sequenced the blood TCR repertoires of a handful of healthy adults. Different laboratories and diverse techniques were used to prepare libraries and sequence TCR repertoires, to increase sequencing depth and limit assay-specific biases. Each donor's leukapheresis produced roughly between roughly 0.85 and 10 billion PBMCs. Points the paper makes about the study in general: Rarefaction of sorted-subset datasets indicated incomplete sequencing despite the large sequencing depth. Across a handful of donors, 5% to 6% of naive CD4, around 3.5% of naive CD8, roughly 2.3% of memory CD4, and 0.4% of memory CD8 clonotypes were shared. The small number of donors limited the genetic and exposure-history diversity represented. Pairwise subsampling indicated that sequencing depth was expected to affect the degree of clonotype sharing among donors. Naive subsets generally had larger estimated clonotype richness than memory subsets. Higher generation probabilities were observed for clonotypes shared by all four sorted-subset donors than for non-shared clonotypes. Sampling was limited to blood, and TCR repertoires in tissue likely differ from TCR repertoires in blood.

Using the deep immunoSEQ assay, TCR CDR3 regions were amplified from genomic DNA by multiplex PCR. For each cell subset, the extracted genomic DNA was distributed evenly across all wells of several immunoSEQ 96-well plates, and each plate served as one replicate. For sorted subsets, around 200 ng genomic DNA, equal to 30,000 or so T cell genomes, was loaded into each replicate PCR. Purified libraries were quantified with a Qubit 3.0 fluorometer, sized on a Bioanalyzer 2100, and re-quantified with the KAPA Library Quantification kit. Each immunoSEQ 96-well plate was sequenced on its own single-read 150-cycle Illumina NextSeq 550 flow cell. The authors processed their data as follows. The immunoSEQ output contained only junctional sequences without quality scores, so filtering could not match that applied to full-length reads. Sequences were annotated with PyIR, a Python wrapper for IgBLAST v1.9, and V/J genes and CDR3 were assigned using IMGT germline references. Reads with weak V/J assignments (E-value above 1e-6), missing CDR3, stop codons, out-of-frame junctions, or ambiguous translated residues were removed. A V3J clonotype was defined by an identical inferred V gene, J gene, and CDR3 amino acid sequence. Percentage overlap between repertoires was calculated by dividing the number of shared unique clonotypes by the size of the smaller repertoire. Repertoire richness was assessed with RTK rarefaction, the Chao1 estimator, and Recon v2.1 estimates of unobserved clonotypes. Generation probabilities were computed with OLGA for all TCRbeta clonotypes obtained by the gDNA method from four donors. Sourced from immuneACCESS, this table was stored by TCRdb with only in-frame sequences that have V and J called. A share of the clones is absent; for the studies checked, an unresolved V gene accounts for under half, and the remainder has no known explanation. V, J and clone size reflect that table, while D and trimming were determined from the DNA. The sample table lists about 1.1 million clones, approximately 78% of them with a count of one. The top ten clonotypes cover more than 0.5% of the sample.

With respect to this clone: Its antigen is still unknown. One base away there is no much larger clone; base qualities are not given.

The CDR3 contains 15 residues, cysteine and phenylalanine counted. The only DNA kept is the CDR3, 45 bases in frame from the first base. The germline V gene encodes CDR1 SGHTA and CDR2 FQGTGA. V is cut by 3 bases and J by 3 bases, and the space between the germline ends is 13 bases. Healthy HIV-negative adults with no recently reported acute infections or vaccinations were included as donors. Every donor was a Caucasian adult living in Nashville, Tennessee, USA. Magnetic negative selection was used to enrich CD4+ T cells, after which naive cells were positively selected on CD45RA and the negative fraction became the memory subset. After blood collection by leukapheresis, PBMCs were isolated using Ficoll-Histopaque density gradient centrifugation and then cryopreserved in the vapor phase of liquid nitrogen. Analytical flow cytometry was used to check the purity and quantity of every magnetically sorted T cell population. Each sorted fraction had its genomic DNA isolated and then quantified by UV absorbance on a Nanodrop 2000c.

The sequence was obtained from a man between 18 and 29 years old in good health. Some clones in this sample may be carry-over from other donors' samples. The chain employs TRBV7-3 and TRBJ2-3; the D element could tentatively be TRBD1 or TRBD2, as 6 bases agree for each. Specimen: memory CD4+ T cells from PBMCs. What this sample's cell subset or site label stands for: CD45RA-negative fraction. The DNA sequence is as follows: TGTGCCAGCAGCTTGGGCGGAGGGGGGACAGATACGCAGTATTTT. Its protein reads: CASSLGGGGTDTQYF.